The 25 T cell receptor beta chains listed next were all sequenced from one sample in a study of blood T cell repertoires in COVID-19. The data were produced by immunoSEQ multiplex PCR, yet TCRdb's version contains in-frame clones alone and is incomplete. The table lists over 85,000 clones, roughly 87% of them singletons, with around 4.1% in the top ten. Sequencing was done on a sample of peripheral blood. The receptor set was obtained from a man in his 60s with acute or convalescent COVID-19.

The chain combines TRBV2 with TRBJ2-7; weak D call: TRBD1 (7 bases). Trimming cost V 8 bases and J 0 bases, with 14 bases left between them. Germline V lookup: CDR1 SNHLY, CDR2 FYNNEI. The CDR3 covers 14 residues. The DNA of the CDR3 is TGTGCCAGCGATCCGGGGGACAGCTCCTACGAGCAGTACTTC. Amino acids: CASDPGDSSYEQYF. Drawing the rest from reference TRBV2 and TRBJ2-7, the complete variable domain is EPEVTQTPSHQVTQMGQEVILRCVPISNHLYFYWYRQILGQKVEFLVSFYNNEISEKSEIFDDQFSVERPDGSNFTLKIRSTKLEDSAMYFCASDPGDSSYEQYFGPGTRLTVT.

This rearrangement joins TRBV18 to TRBJ1-1; 9 bases agree with TRBD1. The CDR3 is made up of 14 amino acids. Trimming at V came to 4 bases and at J to 5 bases, leaving 5 bases not matched to a gene. Germline V gives CDR1 KGHSH, CDR2 LQKENI. The CDR3 nucleotides read TGTGCCAGCTCACTGACAGGGGGTATAACTGAAGCTTTCTTT. Amino acid sequence: CASSLTGGITEAFF.

This clone appeared a single time. The genes are TRBV6-1 and TRBJ1-2; D is possibly TRBD1 (6 bases). V lost 2 bases, J lost 1 base, and 11 bases lay in between. The germline V gene encodes CDR1 MNHNS and CDR2 SASEGT. The CDR3 loop spans 15 amino acids. CDR3: CASSERGGYNYGYTF. The CDR3 DNA follows: TGTGCCAGCAGTGAAAGGGGGGGCTATAACTATGGCTACACCTTC.

The chain's CDR3 is CASSKQNTGELFF. CDR3 DNA: TGTGCCAGCAGTAAACAGAACACCGGGGAGCTGTTTTTT. The chain carries TRBV6-2 or TRBV6-3 and TRBJ2-2; D remains ambiguous. Germline loops: CDR1 MNHEY, CDR2 SVGEGT. V was cut by 5 bases and J by 1 base, with 5 bases left in between. CDR3 length: 13 residues.

This chain joins TRBV29-1 and TRBJ1-5, with 8 bases matching TRBD1. Unmatched junction bases numbered 5, after V lost 7 bases and J lost 3 bases. The CDR3 has 13 residues. The germline V gene has CDR1 SQVTM and CDR2 ANQGSEA. The CDR3 bases are TGCAGCGGGTCGACAGGGGCCAATCAGCCCCAGCATTTT. It codes for CSGSTGANQPQHF.

This clone was found once. The chain is built from TRBV6-5 and TRBJ2-7; D unclear. The V gene's germline CDR1 is MNHEY and CDR2 SVGAGI. The CDR3 is 14 residues long. V was clipped by 7 bases and J by 7 bases, with 20 bases between them. The CDR3 DNA sequence: TGTGCCAGCAAACCCGCCGGCCACAGACCTGAGCAGTACTTC. Its protein is CASKPAGHRPEQYF.

This sequence joins TRBV7-2 and TRBJ2-3, with TRBD2 matching 12 bases. Germline V CDR1 and CDR2: SGHTA, FQGNSA. V shed 5 bases, J shed 4 bases, and the junction held 7 bases outside the gene matches. The CDR3 loop spans 16 amino acids. The CDR3 DNA reads as TGTGCCAGCAGCCGCCGGACTAGCGGGGTAGCAGATACGCAGTATTTT. Translated: CASSRRTSGVADTQYF.

This chain uses TRBV30 with TRBJ1-2, with unresolved D. Looked up from germline, CDR1 is GTSNPN and CDR2 is SVGIG (reference sequence). The CDR3 is 15 amino acids. V dropped 0 bases and J dropped 0 bases, with 11 bases sitting between them. The DNA for the CDR3 is TGTGCCTGGAGTGTACTAGGGAGATCTAACTATGGCTACACCTTC. Its translation is CAWSVLGRSNYGYTF.

This clone has a single count. The chain carries TRBV6-2 or TRBV6-3 and TRBJ2-1, with D perhaps TRBD2 (6 bases). The CDR3 covers 15 residues. The V gene lost 4 bases and the J gene lost 2 bases, with 12 bases spanning the gap. Per germline, CDR1 MNHEY and CDR2 SVGEGT. The CDR3 coding sequence is TGTGCCAGCAGTTTGGGGCCGGGGGCCTACAATGAGCAGTTCTTC. It codes for CASSLGPGAYNEQFF.

This chain connects TRBV28 to TRBJ2-3, with 10 positions matching TRBD2. V lost 6 bases, J lost 3 bases, and 15 bases stayed unmatched. The CDR3 covers 18 residues. In germline, CDR1 is MDHEN, CDR2 SYDVKM. The CDR3 DNA sequence: TGTGCCAGCAGACGACACAAGGGACTAGCGCGTATTACAGATACGCAGTATTTT. This gives the protein CASRRHKGLARITDTQYF.

This clone is a singleton in its sample. V usage is TRBV30 and J usage is TRBJ2-7; TRBD2 matches at 8 bases. The length of the CDR3 is 17 residues. V trimming: 2 bases; J trimming: 1 base; junction bases outside the gene matches: 13. Germline V lookup: CDR1 GTSNPN, CDR2 SVGIG (reference sequence). The DNA for the CDR3 is TGTGCCTGGAGTTCCACCTCCCCTAGCGGGCATTCCTACGAGCAGTACTTC. Its protein product is CAWSSTSPSGHSYEQYF.

This chain joins TRBV6-1 and TRBJ2-5, with D tentatively TRBD2 (5 bases). Germline V gives CDR1 MNHNS, CDR2 SASEGT. This CDR3 spans 17 amino acids. The V gene lost 1 base and the J gene lost 3 bases, with 18 bases spanning the gap. The CDR3 region is CASSEDPPGSAEETQYF. DNA for the CDR3: TGTGCCAGCAGTGAAGACCCTCCGGGGTCCGCGGAAGAGACCCAGTACTTC.

This clone was recorded only once. CDR3 coding DNA: TGTGCCAGCAGCTTAGCGACAGGGTGGGGCTACGAGCAGTACTTC. This encodes CASSLATGWGYEQYF. The chain combines TRBV7-2 with TRBJ2-7; 7 bases agree with TRBD1. The germline V gene encodes CDR1 SGHTA and CDR2 FQGNSA. V was pared by 0 bases and J by 3 bases, with 5 bases of the junction left unmatched. There are 15 residues in the CDR3.

This clone was recorded only once. V and J are TRBV6-5 and TRBJ1-5; tentative D call: TRBD1 (5 bases). Germline-derived CDR1 and CDR2 are MNHEY and SVGAGI. The CDR3 runs 13 residues. With 6 bases removed from V and 1 base from J, the gap between germline ends came to 7 bases. The CDR3 reads CASSRVSNQPQHF. The CDR3, as DNA: TGTGCCAGCAGCAGGGTGAGCAATCAGCCCCAGCATTTT.

The J gene is TRBJ2-4, the V gene TRBV4-2; D may be TRBD2 (6 bases). Between the trimmed V and J ends, which lost 4 bases and 1 base, there was a span of 14 bases. This CDR3 has 16 residues. CDR1 LGHNA and CDR2 YNFKEQ come from the germline V gene. In nucleotides, the CDR3 is TGTGCCAGCAGCCTGGGACCGGCGGGGGCCAAAAACATTCAGTACTTC. Amino acids: CASSLGPAGAKNIQYF.

Here the CDR3 reads CASILEREAFF. In DNA form, the CDR3 reads TGTGCCAGCATCCTTGAGAGGGAAGCTTTCTTT. V gene TRBV5-8 combines with J gene TRBJ1-1; D is ambiguous. Trimming left V 6 bases short and J 8 bases short, with 11 bases between. The CDR3 has 11 residues. Germline V lookup: CDR1 SGHTS, CDR2 YDEGEE.

This chain joins TRBV9 and TRBJ1-2, with no clear D. The V gene lost 0 bases and the J gene lost 4 bases, with 10 bases spanning the gap. The CDR3 is made up of 14 amino acids. CDR1 and CDR2 from the germline V gene are SGDLS and YYNGEE. The chain's CDR3 is CASSVEARSYGYTF. CDR3 in DNA: TGTGCCAGCAGCGTAGAGGCAAGGAGCTATGGCTACACCTTC.

The CDR3 nucleotides are TGTGCCAGCAGGGGAGTAGGGGGCTCCTACAATGAGCAGTTCTTC. Amino acid sequence: CASRGVGGSYNEQFF. This sequence joins TRBV6-5 and TRBJ2-1; TRBD1 is a possible D gene (6 bases). The CDR3 is made up of 15 amino acids. Between the trimmed V and J ends, which lost 6 bases and 0 bases, there was a span of 12 bases. Germline V gene lookup returns CDR1 MNHEY and CDR2 SVGAGI.

In this sample, this clone turned up once. The genes are TRBV19 and TRBJ1-1; D gene ambiguous. Germline CDR1 LNHDA, CDR2 SQIVND (reference sequence). The ends were cut back, 6 bases at V and 0 bases at J, with 5 bases in the middle. The CDR3 spans 12 residues. The CDR3 loop reads CASSRMNTEAFF. The CDR3 DNA reads as TGTGCCAGTAGCCGTATGAACACTGAAGCTTTCTTT.

The DNA for the CDR3 is TGTGCCAGCAGCGTAGAGGCAGGAATGAACACTGAAGCTTTCTTT. Amino acid sequence: CASSVEAGMNTEAFF. The rearrangement links TRBV9 to TRBJ1-1; the D is unclear. V was trimmed by 0 bases and J by 0 bases, leaving 9 bases between them. CDR3 length: 15 amino acids. CDR1 and CDR2 from the germline V gene are SGDLS and YYNGEE.

V and J are TRBV19 and TRBJ2-2; D possibly corresponds to TRBD1 (5 bases). V was cut by 7 bases and J by 5 bases, with 14 bases left in between. Germline CDR1 reads LNHDA; CDR2 reads SQIVND (reference sequence). The CDR3 loop spans 14 amino acids. The CDR3 protein is CASIPSQGTGELFF. CDR3 DNA sequence: TGTGCCAGTATCCCAAGTCAGGGAACCGGGGAGCTGTTTTTT.

CDR3 DNA sequence: TGTGCCAGCCGGAGAGCGGGGGGGAGCACAGATACGCAGTATTTT. Protein sequence: CASRRAGGSTDTQYF. The chain is built from TRBV13 and TRBJ2-3; 10 nucleotides line up with TRBD2. Trimming took 8 bases from V and 0 from J; bases not matched to a gene: 5. Germline CDR1 reads PRHDT; CDR2 reads FYEKMQ (reference sequence). The CDR3 is made up of 15 amino acids.

The chain carries TRBV11-2 and TRBJ2-2; D may be TRBD1 (6 bases). V lost 6 bases and J lost 0, with 17 bases in between. From germline, CDR1 is SGHAT and CDR2 FQNNGV. CDR3 length: 17 residues. CDR3 sequence: CASSSPGTFTNTGELFF. In DNA form, the CDR3 reads TGTGCCAGCAGTTCCCCGGGGACATTTACGAACACCGGGGAGCTGTTTTTT.

The gene calls are TRBV6-5 and TRBJ1-2; possible D gene TRBD1, 6 bases. The CDR3 has 13 residues. CDR1 is MNHEY and CDR2 is SVGAGI in the germline V gene. Between the trimmed V and J ends, which lost 4 bases and 8 bases, there was a span of 14 bases. The CDR3 DNA sequence: TGTGCCAGCAGTTTCTTCAGGGGTAGAGGCTACACCTTC. Translated: CASSFFRGRGYTF.

The chain links TRBV14 to TRBJ2-1; 9 bases are shared with TRBD1. Germline V gene data show CDR1 as SGHDN and CDR2 as FVKESK. After removal of 7 bases from V and 2 bases from J, the junction contained 6 bases not matched to a gene. This CDR3 has 15 amino acids. The CDR3 DNA follows: TGTGCCAGCACCAGGGGGGACAGGGCCTACAATGAGCAGTTCTTC. Residues: CASTRGDRAYNEQFF.